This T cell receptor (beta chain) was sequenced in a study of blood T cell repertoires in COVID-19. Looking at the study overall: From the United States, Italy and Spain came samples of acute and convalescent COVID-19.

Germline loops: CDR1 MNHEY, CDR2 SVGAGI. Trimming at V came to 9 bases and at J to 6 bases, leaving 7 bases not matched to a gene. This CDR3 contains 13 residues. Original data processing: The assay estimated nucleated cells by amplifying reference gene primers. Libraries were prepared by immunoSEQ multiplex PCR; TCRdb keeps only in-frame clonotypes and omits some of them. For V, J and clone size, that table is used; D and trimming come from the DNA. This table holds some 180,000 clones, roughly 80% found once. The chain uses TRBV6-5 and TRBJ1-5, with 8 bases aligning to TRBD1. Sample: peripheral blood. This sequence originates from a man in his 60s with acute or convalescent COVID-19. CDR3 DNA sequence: TGTGCCAGTACTCAGGGGGCTGGTCAGCCCCAGCATTTT. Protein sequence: CASTQGAGQPQHF.